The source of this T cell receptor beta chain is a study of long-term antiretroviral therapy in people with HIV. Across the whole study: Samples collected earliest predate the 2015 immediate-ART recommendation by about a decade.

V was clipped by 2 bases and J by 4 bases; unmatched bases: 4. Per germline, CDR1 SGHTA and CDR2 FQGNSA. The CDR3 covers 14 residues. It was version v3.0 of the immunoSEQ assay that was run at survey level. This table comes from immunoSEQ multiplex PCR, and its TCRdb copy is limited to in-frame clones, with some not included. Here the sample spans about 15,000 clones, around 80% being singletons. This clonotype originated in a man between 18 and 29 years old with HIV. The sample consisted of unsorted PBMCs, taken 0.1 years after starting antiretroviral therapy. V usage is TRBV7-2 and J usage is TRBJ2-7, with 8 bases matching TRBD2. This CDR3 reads CASSLLAGGYEQYF. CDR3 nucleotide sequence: TGTGCCAGCAGCTTATTGGCGGGGGGTTACGAGCAGTACTTC.